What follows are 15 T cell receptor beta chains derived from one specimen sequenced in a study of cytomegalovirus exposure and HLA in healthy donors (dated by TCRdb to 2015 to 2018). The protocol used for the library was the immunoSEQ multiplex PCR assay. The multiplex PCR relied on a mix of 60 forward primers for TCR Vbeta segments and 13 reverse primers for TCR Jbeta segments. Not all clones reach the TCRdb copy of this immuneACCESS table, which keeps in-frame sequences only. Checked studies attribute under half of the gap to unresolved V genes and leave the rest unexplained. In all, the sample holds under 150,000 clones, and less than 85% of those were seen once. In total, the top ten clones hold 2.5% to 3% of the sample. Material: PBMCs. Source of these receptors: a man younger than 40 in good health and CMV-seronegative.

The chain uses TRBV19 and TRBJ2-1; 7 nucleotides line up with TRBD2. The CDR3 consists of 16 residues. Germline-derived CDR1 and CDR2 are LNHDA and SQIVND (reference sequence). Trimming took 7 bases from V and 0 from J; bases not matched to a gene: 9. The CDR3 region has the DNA TGTGCCAGTACGGGGGGTCTAGCCCGCTCCTACAATGAGCAGTTCTTC. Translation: CASTGGLARSYNEQFF.

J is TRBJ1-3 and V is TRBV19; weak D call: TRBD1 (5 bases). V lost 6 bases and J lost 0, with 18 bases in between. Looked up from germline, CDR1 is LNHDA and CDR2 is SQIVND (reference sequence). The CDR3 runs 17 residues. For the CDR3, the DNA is TGTGCCAGTAGACGACCTTCGGGGGGGAGCTCTGGAAACACCATATATTTT. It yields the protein CASRRPSGGSSGNTIYF.

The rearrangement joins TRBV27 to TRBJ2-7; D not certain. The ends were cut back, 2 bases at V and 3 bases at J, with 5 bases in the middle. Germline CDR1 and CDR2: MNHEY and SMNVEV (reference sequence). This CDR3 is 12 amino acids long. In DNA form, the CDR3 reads TGTGCCAGCAGTTTACCCGGCTACGAGCAGTACTTC. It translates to CASSLPGYEQYF.

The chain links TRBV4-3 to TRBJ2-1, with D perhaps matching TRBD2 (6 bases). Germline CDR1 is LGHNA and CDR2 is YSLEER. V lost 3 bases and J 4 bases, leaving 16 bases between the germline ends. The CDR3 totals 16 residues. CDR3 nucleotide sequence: TGCGCCAGCAGCCAGGATGACGCGGGACGGTACAATGAGCAGTTCTTC. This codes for CASSQDDAGRYNEQFF.

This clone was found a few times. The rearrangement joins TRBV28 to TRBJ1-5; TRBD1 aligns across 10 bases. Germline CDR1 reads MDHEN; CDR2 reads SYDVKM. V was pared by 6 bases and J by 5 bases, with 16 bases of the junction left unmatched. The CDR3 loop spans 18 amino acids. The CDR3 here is CASSSGTGVVRGHQPQHF. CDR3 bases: TGTGCCAGCAGCTCCGGGACAGGGGTCGTCCGTGGCCATCAGCCCCAGCATTTT.

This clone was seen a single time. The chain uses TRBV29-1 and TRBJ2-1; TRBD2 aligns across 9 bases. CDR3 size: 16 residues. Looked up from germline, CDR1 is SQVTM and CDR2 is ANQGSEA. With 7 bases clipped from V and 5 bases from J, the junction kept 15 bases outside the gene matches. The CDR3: CSALHGAGGPDNEQFF. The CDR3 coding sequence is TGCAGCGCCTTACACGGGGCGGGAGGGCCCGACAATGAGCAGTTCTTC.

The CDR3 coding sequence is TGTGCCAGCAGTTACTCGCGGGGTACTAGCCCCTACGAGCAGTACTTC. This codes for CASSYSRGTSPYEQYF. The V gene is TRBV6-5, the J gene TRBJ2-7; D may be TRBD2 (6 bases). Trimming removed 0 bases at V and 2 bases at J, with 14 bases between. CDR1 MNHEY and CDR2 SVGAGI come from the germline V gene. This CDR3 contains 16 residues.

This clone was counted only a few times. As DNA, the CDR3 is TGCGCCAGCAGCGACCACCGGGACAGTAGCGGGAGGGCCTTATACGAGCAGTACTTC. This translates into CASSDHRDSSGRALYEQYF. The chain is built from TRBV5-1 and TRBJ2-7; TRBD2 aligns across 11 bases. The length of the CDR3 is 19 residues. V dropped 4 bases and J dropped 4; count of bases not matched to a gene: 19. Germline assignment: CDR1 SGHRS and CDR2 YFSETQ.

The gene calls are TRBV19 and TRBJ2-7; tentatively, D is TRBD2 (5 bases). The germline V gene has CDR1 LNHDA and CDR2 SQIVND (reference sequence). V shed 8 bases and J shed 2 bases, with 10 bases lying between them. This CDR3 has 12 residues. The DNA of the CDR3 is TGTGCCAGTTCCGGGATAACCTACGAGCAGTACTTC. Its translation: CASSGITYEQYF.

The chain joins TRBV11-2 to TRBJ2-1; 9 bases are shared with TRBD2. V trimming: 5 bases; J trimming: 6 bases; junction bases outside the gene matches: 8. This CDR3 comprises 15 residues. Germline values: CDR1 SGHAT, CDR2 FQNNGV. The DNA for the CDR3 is TGTGCCAGCAGCCAAAACCTAGCGGGGTTCAATGAGCAGTTCTTC. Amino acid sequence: CASSQNLAGFNEQFF.

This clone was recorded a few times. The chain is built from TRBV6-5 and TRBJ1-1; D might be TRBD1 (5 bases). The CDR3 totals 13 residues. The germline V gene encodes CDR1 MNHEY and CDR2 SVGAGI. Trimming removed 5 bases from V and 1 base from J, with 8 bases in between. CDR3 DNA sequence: TGTGCCAGCAGTACCGACAGGAACACTGAAGCTTTCTTT. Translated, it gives CASSTDRNTEAFF.

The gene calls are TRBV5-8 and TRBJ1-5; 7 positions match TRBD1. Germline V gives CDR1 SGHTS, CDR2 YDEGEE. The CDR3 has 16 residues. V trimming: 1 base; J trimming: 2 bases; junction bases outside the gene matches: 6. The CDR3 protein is CASSLIWGTGNQPQHF. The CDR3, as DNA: TGTGCCAGCAGCTTGATATGGGGGACAGGCAATCAGCCCCAGCATTTT.

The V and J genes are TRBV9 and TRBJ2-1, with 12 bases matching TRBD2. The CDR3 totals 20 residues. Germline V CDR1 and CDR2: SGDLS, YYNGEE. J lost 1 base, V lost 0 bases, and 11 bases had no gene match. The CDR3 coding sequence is TGTGCCAGCAGCGTAGGCGGGACAGCTAGCGGGAGGGAATCCTACAATGAGCAGTTCTTC. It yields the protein CASSVGGTASGRESYNEQFF.

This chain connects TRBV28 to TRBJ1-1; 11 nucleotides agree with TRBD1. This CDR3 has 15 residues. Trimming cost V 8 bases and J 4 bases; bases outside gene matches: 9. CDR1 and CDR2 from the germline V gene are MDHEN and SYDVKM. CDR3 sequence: CASPGRTGGGTEAFF. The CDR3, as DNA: TGTGCCAGCCCAGGCCGGACAGGGGGCGGCACTGAAGCTTTCTTT.

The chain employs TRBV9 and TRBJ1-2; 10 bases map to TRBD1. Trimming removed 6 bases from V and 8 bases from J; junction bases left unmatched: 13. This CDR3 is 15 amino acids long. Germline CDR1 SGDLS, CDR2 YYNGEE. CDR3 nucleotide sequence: TGTGCCAGCACCCCAGAACGACAGGGGGCTGGGGGCTACACCTTC. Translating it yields CASTPERQGAGGYTF.